The 25 T cell receptor beta chains listed next were all sequenced from one sample in a study of T-cell reconstitution after alpha-beta-depleted transplantation in children. Preparing the TCRbeta library involved the use of unique molecular identifiers. TCRdb re-analysed the PCR reads in MiXCR, keeping a single row per CDR3 protein. This table holds 250,000 to 350,000 distinct CDR3 sequences, nearly 10% found once. The sequencing here drew on PBMCs from the stem cell graft donor, taken from the stem cell graft. The origin of the receptors is a human donor who donated a stem cell graft to a child with SCID.

The chain employs TRBV4-1 and TRBJ1-3; the D is unclear. V was pared by 1 base and J by 8 bases, with 6 bases between. The CDR3 runs to 12 residues. Germline V gene lookup returns CDR1 MGHRA and CDR2 YSYEKL. CDR3 loop: CASSQVRDTIYF. The DNA of the CDR3 is TGCGCCAGCAGCCAAGTACGCGACACCATATATTTT.

Ten or more counts support this clonotype. The gene calls are TRBV25-1 and TRBJ1-1; D perhaps matches TRBD1 (5 bases). The CDR3 consists of 13 residues. Germline CDR1 and CDR2: MGHDK and SYGVNS. V lost 4 bases and J lost 0, with 6 bases in between. CDR3 sequence reads: CASSGQMNTEAFF. In DNA, the CDR3 is TGTGCCAGCAGTGGACAGATGAACACTGAAGCTTTCTTT. The variable domain in full, completed from reference TRBV25-1 and TRBJ1-1, reads EADIYQTPRYLVIGTGKKITLECSQTMGHDKMYWYQQDPGMELHLIHYSYGVNSTEKGDLSSESTVSRIRTEHFPLTLESARPSHTSQYLCASSGQMNTEAFFGQGTRLTVV.

The table lists this clonotype with a few counts. The chain carries TRBV2 and TRBJ2-7, with D tentatively TRBD1 (7 bases). Germline-derived CDR1 and CDR2 are SNHLY and FYNNEI. Trimming removed 6 bases from V and 5 bases from J, with 20 bases in between. The CDR3 extends over 15 amino acids. CDR3 coding DNA: TGTGCCAGCAGGCCCAACAGGGGAGGTTACGACGAGCAGTACTTC. Encoded protein: CASRPNRGGYDEQYF.

This clonotype was detected ten times or more. This sequence joins TRBV12-3 or TRBV12-4 and TRBJ2-1; D possibly corresponds to TRBD1 (6 bases). The CDR3 is 18 amino acids. Trimming left V 5 bases short and J 5 bases short, with 25 bases between. The CDR3 here is CASSPGAVLPGLNNEQFF. The DNA for the CDR3 is TGTGCCAGCAGTCCAGGGGCTGTTCTACCGGGGCTGAACAATGAGCAGTTCTTC.

The chain links TRBV12-3 or TRBV12-4 to TRBJ1-3, with 9 bases that match TRBD1. Trimming took 5 bases from V and 8 from J; bases not matched to a gene: 7. This CDR3 region has 14 residues. CDR3 protein: CASSRDREGDTIYF. CDR3 nucleotides: TGTGCCAGCAGTCGGGACAGGGAGGGGGACACCATATATTTT.

Ten or more counts support this clonotype. The chain combines TRBV3-1 with TRBJ2-1, with 11 bases identical to TRBD2. Germline V lookup: CDR1 LGHDT, CDR2 YNNKEL (reference sequence). Germline trimming cut 4 bases from V and 2 bases from J; bases unmatched to any gene: 7. This CDR3 region has 17 residues. The CDR3 DNA reads TGTGCCAGCAGCCCGTTTAGCGGGGGGGCCGCCTACAATGAGCAGTTCTTC. Protein product: CASSPFSGGAAYNEQFF.

This clonotype was found a few times. The chain uses TRBV29-1 and TRBJ2-7; D call uncertain. Germline V CDR1 and CDR2: SQVTM, ANQGSEA. With 3 bases removed from V and 0 bases from J, the gap between germline ends came to 6 bases. The CDR3 is 12 residues long. CDR3: CSVEASSYEQYF. CDR3 coding DNA: TGCAGCGTTGAGGCCAGCTCCTACGAGCAGTACTTC.

This clonotype appeared a few times. Here the CDR3 reads CASRVTPPGETQYF. CDR3 nucleotides: TGTGCCAGCAGGGTGACCCCCCCAGGGGAGACCCAGTACTTC. The chain links TRBV6-1 to TRBJ2-5; maybe TRBD1 (5 bases). CDR1 and CDR2 (germline): MNHNS, SASEGT. Trimming took off 6 bases at V and 5 bases at J, with 16 bases between the two ends. The CDR3 consists of 14 residues.

The rearrangement joins TRBV4-1 to TRBJ1-6; no clear D gene. This CDR3 is built from 15 residues. Germline-derived CDR1 and CDR2 are MGHRA and YSYEKL. V lost 0 bases and J lost 6, with 9 bases in between. The CDR3 is CASSQEPPGNSPLHF. CDR3 DNA: TGCGCCAGCAGCCAAGAACCTCCGGGTAATTCACCCCTCCACTTT.

This clonotype was recorded a few times. The rearrangement uses TRBV5-1 and TRBJ1-1, with D tentatively TRBD1 (6 bases). V shed 6 bases and J shed 5 bases, with 14 bases lying between them. CDR1 and CDR2 (germline): SGHRS, YFSETQ. The CDR3 sequence is 13 residues long. Here the CDR3 reads CASTEGGRTEAFF. In DNA form, the CDR3 reads TGCGCCAGCACCGAAGGGGGGCGAACTGAAGCTTTCTTT. The full variable domain, in which reference TRBV5-1 and TRBJ1-1 provide the parts outside the CDR3, is KAGVTQTPRYLIKTRGQQVTLSCSPISGHRSVSWYQQTPGQGLQFLFEYFSETQRNKGNFPGRFSGRQFSNSRSEMNVSTLELGDSALYLCASTEGGRTEAFFGQGTRLTVV.

This clonotype has ten or more counts. J is TRBJ1-1 and V is TRBV13; no clear D gene. V lost 0 bases and J lost 7, with 3 bases in between. CDR1 is PRHDT and CDR2 is FYEKMQ in the germline V gene (reference sequence). The CDR3 is made up of 11 amino acids. CDR3 nucleotide sequence: TGTGCCAGCAGCTTAGGGATTGAAGCTTTCTTT. This sequence encodes CASSLGIEAFF. The entire variable domain, with the rest obtained from reference TRBV13 and TRBJ1-1, is as follows: AAGVIQSPRHLIKEKRETATLKCYPIPRHDTVYWYQQGPGQDPQFLISFYEKMQSDKGSIPDRFSAQQFSDYHSELNMSSLELGDSALYFCASSLGIEAFFGQGTRLTVV.

This clonotype appeared a few times. The chain has TRBV12-3 or TRBV12-4 and TRBJ2-1; TRBD1 or TRBD2 may be the D gene (5 bases each). The CDR3 length is 15 residues. Trimming shortened V by 6 bases and J by 2 bases, and 14 bases separated the two germline ends. Here the CDR3 reads CASSPGRLTYNEQFF. The CDR3 coding sequence is TGTGCCAGCAGCCCGGGGCGGTTAACCTACAATGAGCAGTTCTTC.

This clonotype has more than one count but fewer than ten. The chain uses TRBV20-1 and TRBJ1-2; perhaps TRBD1 as D (6 bases). Trimming pared 2 bases from V and 8 bases from J, leaving 30 bases between. CDR1 is DFQATT and CDR2 is SNEGSKA in the germline V gene (reference sequence). The CDR3 length is 18 residues. The CDR3 loop reads CSARHLSIAQRRGGGYTF. The DNA for the CDR3 is TGCAGTGCTAGACACCTTTCGATTGCCCAGAGGCGAGGGGGGGGCTACACCTTC.

In its sample, this clonotype was seen a few times. This chain uses TRBV7-8 with TRBJ2-5; D might be TRBD1 or TRBD2, each matching 5 bases. Looked up from germline, CDR1 is SGHVS and CDR2 is FQNEAQ. This CDR3 is built from 14 residues. V gave up 5 bases and J gave up 0 bases, with 10 bases separating them. CDR3 bases: TGTGCCAGCAGCACCTCGGGGCACCAAGAGACCCAGTACTTC. It translates to CASSTSGHQETQYF.

This chain uses TRBV7-3 with TRBJ2-3; D not resolved. Trimming cost V 1 base and J 6 bases, with 8 bases left between them. The germline CDR1 and CDR2 sequences are SGHTA and FQGTGA. CDR3 length equals 13 residues. The CDR3 sequence is CASSLSVLDTQYF. The CDR3 bases are TGTGCCAGCAGCTTAAGTGTCCTCGATACGCAGTATTTT.

The chain combines TRBV7-9 with TRBJ2-5; weak D call: TRBD2 (5 bases). The CDR3 sequence is 13 residues long. V lost 2 bases, J lost 5 bases, and 9 bases lay in between. Germline-derived CDR1 and CDR2 are SEHNR and FQNEAQ (reference sequence). The CDR3 nucleotides read TGTGCCAGCAGCTTACTACCGGGGGAGACCCAGTACTTC. Translating it yields CASSLLPGETQYF.

The J gene is TRBJ1-1, the V gene TRBV10-3, with 8 positions matching TRBD1. CDR3 length: 12 amino acids. The V and J ends lost 8 bases and 8 bases, in that order; junction bases with no gene match: 7. CDR1 ENHRY and CDR2 SYGVKD come from the germline V gene. DNA of the CDR3: TGTGCCATCGGGGCAGACAGGGGAGAAGCTTTCTTT. Translated: CAIGADRGEAFF.

The table lists this clonotype with a few counts. This chain uses TRBV7-2 with TRBJ2-1, with 13 bases matching TRBD2. CDR1 SGHTA and CDR2 FQGNSA come from the germline V gene. This CDR3 contains 16 residues. V gave up 9 bases and J gave up 0 bases; unmatched junction bases: 5. The CDR3 is CASEGLAGSSYNEQFF. The CDR3 DNA follows: TGTGCCAGTGAGGGACTAGCGGGGAGCTCCTACAATGAGCAGTTCTTC.

At least ten counts were recorded for this clonotype. This sequence joins TRBV29-1 and TRBJ2-7, with D tentatively TRBD2 (6 bases). The CDR3 extends over 12 amino acids. Germline V gene data show CDR1 as SQVTM and CDR2 as ANQGSEA. V was shortened by 1 base and J by 3 bases, with 7 bases between the two germline ends. In nucleotides, the CDR3 is TGCAGCGTTGAAGGGGACTTCTACGAGCAGTACTTC. This gives the protein CSVEGDFYEQYF.

There are a few counts of this clonotype. The rearrangement joins TRBV6-1 to TRBJ2-1; D remains ambiguous. V was trimmed by 5 bases and J by 8 bases, leaving 13 bases between them. Germline V lookup: CDR1 MNHNS, CDR2 SASEGT. This CDR3 comprises 13 residues. CDR3 sequence (DNA): TGTGCCAGCAGTTCAACCGAGTCACATGAGCAGTTCTTC. It translates to CASSSTESHEQFF.

The chain recombines TRBV15 with TRBJ2-7; no definite D call. The V and J ends lost 1 base and 5 bases respectively, with 6 bases between them. Germline values: CDR1 LNHNV, CDR2 YYDKDF (reference sequence). The CDR3 covers 12 residues. The CDR3 nucleotides are TGTGCCACCAGCAGAGTAGTGGACGAGCAGTACTTC. It yields the protein CATSRVVDEQYF.

A few counts support this clonotype. V and J are TRBV6-1 and TRBJ1-2, with D perhaps TRBD1 (5 bases). Germline values: CDR1 MNHNS, CDR2 SASEGT. V gave up 3 bases and J gave up 3 bases, with 8 bases separating them. This CDR3 region has 13 residues. The CDR3 bases are TGTGCCAGCAGTGATCAGGGACACTATGGCTACACCTTC. This sequence encodes CASSDQGHYGYTF.

The CDR3: CASSPQEDYGYTF. In nucleotides, the CDR3 is TGTGCCAGCAGTCCCCAAGAGGACTATGGCTACACCTTC. J is TRBJ1-2 and V is TRBV12-3 or TRBV12-4; D gene unclear. V lost 5 bases and J 3 bases, leaving 10 bases between the germline ends. This CDR3 contains 13 residues.

The chain combines TRBV5-1 with TRBJ2-7; D unresolved. CDR1 SGHRS and CDR2 YFSETQ come from the germline V gene. The V end lost 4 bases, the J end lost 4 bases, and 12 bases lay between the germline ends. This CDR3 region has 13 residues. The CDR3 spells CASSPTPRYEQYF. The CDR3 region has the DNA TGCGCCAGCAGCCCAACCCCCAGGTACGAGCAGTACTTC.

The chain is built from TRBV5-1 and TRBJ1-4; D is undetermined. The CDR3 consists of 12 residues. The germline V and J ends were trimmed by 4 bases and 6 bases, with 7 bases remaining between them. Germline CDR1 is SGHRS and CDR2 is YFSETQ. CDR3 sequence: CASSPGDEKLFF. In nucleotides, the CDR3 is TGCGCCAGCAGCCCCGGGGATGAAAAACTGTTTTTT.